These T cell receptor beta chains were read from a single sample in a study of cytomegalovirus exposure and HLA in healthy donors. Libraries were prepared by immunoSEQ multiplex PCR; TCRdb keeps only in-frame clonotypes and omits some of them. The sample includes some 98,000 clones, about three quarters of them seen just once. The sequencing sample was made of PBMCs. These receptors originate from a man aged 40-49 years in good health and CMV-seronegative. Each CDR3 is given with its conserved first and last residue.

TRBJ1-3 | TRBV7-9 | 16 | CASSLTPGSSGNTIYF
TRBJ2-5 | TRBV29-1 | 14 | CSVEGGGSFETQYF
TRBJ2-6 | TRBV6-1 | 15 | CASIGDLSGANVLTF
TRBJ2-5 | TRBV7-9 | 15 | CSSSSPGTIGGSQYF
TRBJ1-4 | TRBV7-9 | 13 | CASNGQLNEKLFF
TRBJ2-7 | TRBV6-5 | 16 | CASSSGTGGAIHEQYF
TRBJ1-1 | TRBV28 | 14 | CASSSLDRGSEAFF
TRBJ1-1 | TRBV28 | 14 | CASSSPGLHAEAFF
TRBJ2-1 | TRBV7-2 | 14 | CASSRTSGSNEQFF
TRBJ2-1 | TRBV5-6 | 13 | CASSLGRYHEQFF
TRBJ1-3 | TRBV7-4 | 18 | CASSSAWVTRGTGNTIYF
TRBJ1-3 | TRBV2 | 15 | CAGSVQGSSGNTIYF
TRBJ2-5 | TRBV28 | 14 | CASSLQGIGETQYF
TRBJ1-6 | TRBV10-3 | 13 | CASTGPGNSPLHF
TRBJ1-2 | TRBV10-3 | 14 | CAIRSTGSDYGYTF
TRBJ2-1 | TRBV7-9 | 16 | CASSLVRQGRGNEQFF
TRBJ1-2 | TRBV7-2 | 12 | CASSLRGKGYTF
TRBJ2-3 | TRBV14 | 11 | CASSHRDTQYF
TRBJ1-2 | TRBV30 | 15 | CAWSVIAGQGNGYTF
TRBJ1-4 | TRBV5-8 | 17 | CASSAGTGGATNEKLFF
TRBJ2-7 | TRBV7-8 | 14 | CASSSRETTYEQYF
TRBJ1-6 | TRBV5-1 | 17 | CASSPDSPSSYNSPLHF
TRBJ1-1 | TRBV5-1 | 13 | CASSLFQDTEAFF
TRBJ2-2 | TRBV2 | 16 | CASSEAALANTGELFF
TRBJ2-5 | TRBV19 | 11 | CASSKQEEQYF
TRBJ2-3 | TRBV29-1 | 15 | CSVEDRDTRTDTQYF
TRBJ1-2 | TRBV28 | 14 | CASTAPRANYGYTF